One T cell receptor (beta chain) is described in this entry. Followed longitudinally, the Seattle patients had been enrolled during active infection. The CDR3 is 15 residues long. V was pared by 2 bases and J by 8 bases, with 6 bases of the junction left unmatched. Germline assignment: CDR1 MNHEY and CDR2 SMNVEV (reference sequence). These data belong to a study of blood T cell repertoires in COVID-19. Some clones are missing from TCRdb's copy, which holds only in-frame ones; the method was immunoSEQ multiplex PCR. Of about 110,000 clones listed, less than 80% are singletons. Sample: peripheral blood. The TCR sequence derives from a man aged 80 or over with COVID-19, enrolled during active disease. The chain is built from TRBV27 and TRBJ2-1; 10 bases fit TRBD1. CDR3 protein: CASSLHDRGLDEQFF. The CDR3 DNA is TGTGCCAGCAGTTTACACGACAGGGGGCTCGATGAGCAGTTCTTC.